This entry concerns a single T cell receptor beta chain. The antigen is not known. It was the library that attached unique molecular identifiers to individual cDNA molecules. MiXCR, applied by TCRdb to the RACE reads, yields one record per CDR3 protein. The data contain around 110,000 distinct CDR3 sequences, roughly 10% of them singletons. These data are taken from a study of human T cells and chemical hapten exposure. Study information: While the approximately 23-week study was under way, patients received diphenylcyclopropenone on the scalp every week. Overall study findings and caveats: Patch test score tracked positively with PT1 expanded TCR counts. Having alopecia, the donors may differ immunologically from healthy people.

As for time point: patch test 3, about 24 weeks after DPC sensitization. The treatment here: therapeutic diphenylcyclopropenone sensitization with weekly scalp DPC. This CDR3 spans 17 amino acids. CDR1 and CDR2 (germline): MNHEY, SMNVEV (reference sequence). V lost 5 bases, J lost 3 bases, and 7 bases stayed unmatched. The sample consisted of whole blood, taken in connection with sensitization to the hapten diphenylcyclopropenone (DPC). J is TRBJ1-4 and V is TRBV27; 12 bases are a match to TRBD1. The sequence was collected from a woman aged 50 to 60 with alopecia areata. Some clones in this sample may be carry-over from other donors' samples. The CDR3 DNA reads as TGTGCCAGCAGTCCAGGGACAGGGGGCATGGCTAATGAAAAACTGTTTTTT. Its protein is CASSPGTGGMANEKLFF.